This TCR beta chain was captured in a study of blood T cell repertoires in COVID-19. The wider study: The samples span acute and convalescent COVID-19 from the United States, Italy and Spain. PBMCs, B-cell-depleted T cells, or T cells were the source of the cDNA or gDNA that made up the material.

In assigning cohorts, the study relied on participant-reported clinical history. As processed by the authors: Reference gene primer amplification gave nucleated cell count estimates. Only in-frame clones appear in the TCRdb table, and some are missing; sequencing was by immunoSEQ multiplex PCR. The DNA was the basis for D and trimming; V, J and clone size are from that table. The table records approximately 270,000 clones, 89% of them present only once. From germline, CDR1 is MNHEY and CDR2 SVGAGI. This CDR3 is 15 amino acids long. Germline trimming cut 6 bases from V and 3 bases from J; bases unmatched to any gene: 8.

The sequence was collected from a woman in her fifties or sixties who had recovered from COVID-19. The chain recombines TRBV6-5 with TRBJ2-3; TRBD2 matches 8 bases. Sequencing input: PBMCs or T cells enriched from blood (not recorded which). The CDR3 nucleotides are TGTGCCAGCAGGGTTCGGGGGGGGACGACAGATACGCAGTATTTT. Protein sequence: CASRVRGGTTDTQYF.